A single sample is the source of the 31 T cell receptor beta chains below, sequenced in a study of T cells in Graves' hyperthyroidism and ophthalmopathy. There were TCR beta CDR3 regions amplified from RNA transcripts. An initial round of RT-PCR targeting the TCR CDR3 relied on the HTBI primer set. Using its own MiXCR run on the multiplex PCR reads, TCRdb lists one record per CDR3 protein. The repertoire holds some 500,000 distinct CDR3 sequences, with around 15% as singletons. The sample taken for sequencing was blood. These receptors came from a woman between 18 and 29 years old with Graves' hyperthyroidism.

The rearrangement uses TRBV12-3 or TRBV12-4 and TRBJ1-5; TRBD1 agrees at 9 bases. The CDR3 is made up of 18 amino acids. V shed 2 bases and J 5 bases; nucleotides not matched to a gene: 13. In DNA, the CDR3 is TGTGCCAGCAGTTTATTTGGGCCGGGACAGGGCCCTTATCAGCCCCAGCATTTT. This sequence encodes CASSLFGPGQGPYQPQHF.

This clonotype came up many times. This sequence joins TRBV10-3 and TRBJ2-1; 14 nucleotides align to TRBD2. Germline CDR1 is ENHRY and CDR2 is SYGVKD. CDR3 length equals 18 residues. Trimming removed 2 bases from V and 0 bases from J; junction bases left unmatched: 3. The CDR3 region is CAISEGLAGGSSYNEQFF. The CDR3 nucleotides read TGTGCCATCAGTGAGGGACTAGCGGGGGGAAGCTCCTACAATGAGCAGTTCTTC.

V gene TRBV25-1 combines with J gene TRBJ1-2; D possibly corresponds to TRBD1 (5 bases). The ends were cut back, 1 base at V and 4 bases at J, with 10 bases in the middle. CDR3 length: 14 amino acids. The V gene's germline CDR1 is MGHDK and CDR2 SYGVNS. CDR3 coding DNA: TGTGCCAGCAGTGAATCACAGGTCCCCTATGGCTACACCTTC. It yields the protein CASSESQVPYGYTF.

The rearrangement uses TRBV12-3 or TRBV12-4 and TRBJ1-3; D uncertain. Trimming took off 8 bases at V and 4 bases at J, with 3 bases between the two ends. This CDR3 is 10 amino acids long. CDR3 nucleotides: TGTGCCAGCCGGGGAAACACCATATATTTT. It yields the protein CASRGNTIYF.

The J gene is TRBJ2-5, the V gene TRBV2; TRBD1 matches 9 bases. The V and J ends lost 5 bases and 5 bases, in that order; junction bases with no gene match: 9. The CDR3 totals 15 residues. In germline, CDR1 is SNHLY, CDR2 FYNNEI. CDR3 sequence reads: CASSQLDRGQETQYF. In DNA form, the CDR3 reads TGTGCCAGCAGTCAACTGGACAGGGGACAGGAGACCCAGTACTTC.

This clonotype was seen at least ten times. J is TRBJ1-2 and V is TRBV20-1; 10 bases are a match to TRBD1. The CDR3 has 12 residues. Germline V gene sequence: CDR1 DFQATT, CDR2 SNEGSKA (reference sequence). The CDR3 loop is CRTGTGVYGYTF. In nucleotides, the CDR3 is TGCAGAACCGGGACAGGGGTCTATGGCTACACCTTC.

CDR3 residues: CASSGGSGSDEKLFF. The CDR3 DNA reads as TGCGCCAGCAGCGGCGGGTCCGGGTCAGACGAAAAACTGTTTTTT. The chain carries TRBV5-1 and TRBJ1-4; no definite D call. Deletions cut 4 bases from V and 8 bases from J, with 18 bases between. Germline CDR1 reads SGHRS; CDR2 reads YFSETQ. This CDR3 is 15 amino acids long. The entire variable domain, with the rest obtained from reference TRBV5-1 and TRBJ1-4, is as follows: KAGVTQTPRYLIKTRGQQVTLSCSPISGHRSVSWYQQTPGQGLQFLFEYFSETQRNKGNFPGRFSGRQFSNSRSEMNVSTLELGDSALYLCASSGGSGSDEKLFFGSGTQLSVL.

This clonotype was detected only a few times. The CDR3 DNA is TGTGCCAGCAGCTTAGTGGAGGGGGCAAAGCCCCAGCATTTT. Translated: CASSLVEGAKPQHF. This chain uses TRBV7-2 with TRBJ1-5, with 7 positions matching TRBD1. V lost 1 base, J lost 8 bases, and 5 bases stayed unmatched. CDR1 and CDR2 from the germline V gene are SGHTA and FQGNSA. CDR3 length equals 14 residues. Complete variable domain (other parts from reference TRBV7-2 and TRBJ1-5): GAGVSQSPSNKVTEKGKDVELRCDPISGHTALYWYRQSLGQGLEFLIYFQGNSAPDKSGLPSDRFSAERTGGSVSTLTIQRTQQEDSAVYLCASSLVEGAKPQHFGDGTRLSIL.

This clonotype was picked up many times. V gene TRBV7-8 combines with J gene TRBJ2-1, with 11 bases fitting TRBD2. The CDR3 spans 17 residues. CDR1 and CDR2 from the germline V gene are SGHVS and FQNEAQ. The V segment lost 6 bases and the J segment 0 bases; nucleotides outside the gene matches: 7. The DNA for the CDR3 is TGTGCCAGCAGGCAGGGGACTAGCGGCAGCTCCTACAATGAGCAGTTCTTC. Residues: CASRQGTSGSSYNEQFF. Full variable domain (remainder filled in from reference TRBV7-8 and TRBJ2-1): GAGVSQSPRYKVAKRGQDVALRCDPISGHVSLFWYQQALGQGPEFLTYFQNEAQLDKSGLPSDRFFAERPEGSVSTLKIQRTQQEDSAVYLCASRQGTSGSSYNEQFFGPGTRLTVL.

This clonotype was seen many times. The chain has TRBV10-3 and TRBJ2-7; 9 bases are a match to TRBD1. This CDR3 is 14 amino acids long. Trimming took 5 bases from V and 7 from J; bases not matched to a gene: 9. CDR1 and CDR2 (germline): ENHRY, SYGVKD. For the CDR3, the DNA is TGTGCCATCAGTCCCCGGACAGGGGCTAGGGAGCAGTACTTC. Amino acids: CAISPRTGAREQYF.

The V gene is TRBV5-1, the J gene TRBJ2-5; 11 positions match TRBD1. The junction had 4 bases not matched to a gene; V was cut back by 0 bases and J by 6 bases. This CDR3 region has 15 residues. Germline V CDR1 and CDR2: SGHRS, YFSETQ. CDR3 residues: CASSLAGTGGKTQYF. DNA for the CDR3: TGCGCCAGCAGCTTGGCCGGGACAGGGGGGAAGACCCAGTACTTC.

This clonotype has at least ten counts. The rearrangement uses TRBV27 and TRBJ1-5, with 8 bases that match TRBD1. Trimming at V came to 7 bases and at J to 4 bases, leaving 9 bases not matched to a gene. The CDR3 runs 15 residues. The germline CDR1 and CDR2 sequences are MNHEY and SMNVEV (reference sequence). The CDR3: CASMAGGTGNQPQHF. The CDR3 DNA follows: TGTGCCAGCATGGCAGGGGGCACGGGAAATCAGCCCCAGCATTTT.

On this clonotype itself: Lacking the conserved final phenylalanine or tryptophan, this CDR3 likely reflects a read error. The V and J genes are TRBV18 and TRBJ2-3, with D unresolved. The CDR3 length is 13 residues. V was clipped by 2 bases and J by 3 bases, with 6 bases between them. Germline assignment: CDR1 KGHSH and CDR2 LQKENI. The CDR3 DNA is TGTGCCAGCTCACCAAGTGGAACAGATACGCAGTATCTT. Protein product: CASSPSGTDTQYL.

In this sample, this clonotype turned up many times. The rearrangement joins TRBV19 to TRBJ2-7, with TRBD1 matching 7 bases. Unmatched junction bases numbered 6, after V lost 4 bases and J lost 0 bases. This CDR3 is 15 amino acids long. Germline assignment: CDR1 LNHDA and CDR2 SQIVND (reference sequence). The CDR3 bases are TGTGCCAGTAGTAGGGGCGACAGGGTCTCCTACGAGCAGTACTTC. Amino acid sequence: CASSRGDRVSYEQYF.

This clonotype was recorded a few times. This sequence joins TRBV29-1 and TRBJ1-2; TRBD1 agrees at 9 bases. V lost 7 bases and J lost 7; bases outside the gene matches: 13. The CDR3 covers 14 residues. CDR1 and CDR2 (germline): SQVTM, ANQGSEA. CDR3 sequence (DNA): TGCAGCGCCACCCCCCAGGACAGGGGAGGTGGCTACACCTTC. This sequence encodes CSATPQDRGGGYTF.

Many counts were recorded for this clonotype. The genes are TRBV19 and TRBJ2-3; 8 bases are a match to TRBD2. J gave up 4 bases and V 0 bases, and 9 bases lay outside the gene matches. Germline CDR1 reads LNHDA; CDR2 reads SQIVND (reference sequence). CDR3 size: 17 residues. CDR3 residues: CASSIDLPAGVSDTQYF. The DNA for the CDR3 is TGTGCCAGTAGTATAGATCTTCCAGCGGGAGTGTCAGATACGCAGTATTTT.

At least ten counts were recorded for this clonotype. CDR3 loop: CASSPEGGRSEKLFF. The CDR3 bases are TGTGCCAGCAGCCCCGAAGGGGGGAGGAGTGAAAAACTGTTTTTT. The V gene is TRBV9, the J gene TRBJ1-4; possibly TRBD1 for D (6 bases). Trimming pared 4 bases from V and 7 bases from J, leaving 17 bases between. CDR3 length: 15 amino acids. CDR1 SGDLS and CDR2 YYNGEE come from the germline V gene.

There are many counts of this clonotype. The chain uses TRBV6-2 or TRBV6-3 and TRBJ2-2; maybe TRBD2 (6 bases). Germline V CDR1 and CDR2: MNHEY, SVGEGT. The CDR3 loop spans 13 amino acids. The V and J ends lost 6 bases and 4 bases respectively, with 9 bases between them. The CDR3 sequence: CASRTRSTGELFF. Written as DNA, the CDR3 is TGTGCCAGCAGGACTAGGAGCACCGGGGAGCTGTTTTTT.

This chain's CDR3 is CATSMGAPTGRETQYF. The CDR3 DNA follows: TGTGCCACCAGTATGGGCGCCCCGACAGGGCGAGAGACCCAGTACTTC. The chain is built from TRBV24-1 and TRBJ2-5, with 7 bases that match TRBD1. The length of the CDR3 is 16 residues. With V trimmed by 6 bases and J by 4 bases, 13 bases remained unmatched. Germline CDR1 and CDR2: KGHDR and SFDVKD.

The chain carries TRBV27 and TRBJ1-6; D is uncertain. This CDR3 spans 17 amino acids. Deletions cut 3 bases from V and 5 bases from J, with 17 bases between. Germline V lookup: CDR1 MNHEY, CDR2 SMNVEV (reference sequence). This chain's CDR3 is CASSFSRRGGNNSPLHF. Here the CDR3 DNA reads TGTGCCAGCAGTTTTTCCCGCCGGGGAGGGAATAATTCACCCCTCCACTTT.

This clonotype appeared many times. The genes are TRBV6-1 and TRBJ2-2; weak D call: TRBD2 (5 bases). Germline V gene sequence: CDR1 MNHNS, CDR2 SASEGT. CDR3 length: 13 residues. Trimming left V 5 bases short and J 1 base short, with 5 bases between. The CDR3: CASSRENTGELFF. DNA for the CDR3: TGTGCCAGCAGTCGGGAGAACACCGGGGAGCTGTTTTTT.

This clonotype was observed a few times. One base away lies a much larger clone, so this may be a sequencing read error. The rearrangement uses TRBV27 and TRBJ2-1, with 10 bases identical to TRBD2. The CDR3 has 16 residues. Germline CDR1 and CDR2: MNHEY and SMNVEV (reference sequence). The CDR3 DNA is TGTGCCAGCAGTTGGTCTAGCGGGAGCTCCCACAATGAGCAGTTCTTC. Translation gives CASSWSSGSSHNEQFF.

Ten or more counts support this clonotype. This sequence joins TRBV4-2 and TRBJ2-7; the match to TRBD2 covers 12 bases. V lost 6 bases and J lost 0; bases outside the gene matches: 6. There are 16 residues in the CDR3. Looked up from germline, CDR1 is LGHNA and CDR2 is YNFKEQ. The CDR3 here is CASSLRTSGASYEQYF. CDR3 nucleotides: TGTGCCAGCAGTCTCAGGACTAGCGGGGCCTCCTACGAGCAGTACTTC.

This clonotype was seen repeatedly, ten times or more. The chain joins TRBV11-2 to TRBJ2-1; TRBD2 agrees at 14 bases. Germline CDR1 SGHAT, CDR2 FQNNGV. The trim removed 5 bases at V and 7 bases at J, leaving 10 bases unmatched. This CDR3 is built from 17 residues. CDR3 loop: CASSPGLAGDALNEQFF. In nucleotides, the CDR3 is TGTGCCAGCAGCCCGGGACTAGCGGGAGACGCCCTAAATGAGCAGTTCTTC.

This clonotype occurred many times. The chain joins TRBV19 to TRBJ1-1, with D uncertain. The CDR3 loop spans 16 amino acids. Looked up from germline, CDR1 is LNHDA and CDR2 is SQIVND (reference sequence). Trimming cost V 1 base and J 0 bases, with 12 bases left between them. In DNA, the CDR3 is TGTGCCAGTAGTATAGCCCGGGATAAGCTGAACACTGAAGCTTTCTTT. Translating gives CASSIARDKLNTEAFF.

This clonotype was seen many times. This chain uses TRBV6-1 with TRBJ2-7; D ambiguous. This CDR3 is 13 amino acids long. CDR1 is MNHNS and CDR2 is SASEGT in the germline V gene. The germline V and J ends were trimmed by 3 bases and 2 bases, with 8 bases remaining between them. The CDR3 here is CASSESQAYEQYV. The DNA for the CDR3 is TGTGCCAGCAGTGAGTCGCAGGCCTACGAGCAGTACGTC.

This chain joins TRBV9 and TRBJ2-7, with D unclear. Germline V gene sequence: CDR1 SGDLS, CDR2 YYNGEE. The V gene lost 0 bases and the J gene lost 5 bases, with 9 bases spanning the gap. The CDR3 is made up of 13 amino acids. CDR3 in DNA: TGTGCCAGCAGCGTAGGGGTAACCGACGAGCAGTACGTC. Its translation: CASSVGVTDEQYV.

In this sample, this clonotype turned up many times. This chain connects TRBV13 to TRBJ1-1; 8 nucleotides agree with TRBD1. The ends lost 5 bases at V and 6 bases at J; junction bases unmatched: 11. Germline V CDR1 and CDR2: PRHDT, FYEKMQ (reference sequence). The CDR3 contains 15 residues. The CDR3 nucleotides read TGTGCCAGCAGCGCCCGACAGGGGCCAACCTCTGAAGCTTTCTTT. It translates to CASSARQGPTSEAFF.

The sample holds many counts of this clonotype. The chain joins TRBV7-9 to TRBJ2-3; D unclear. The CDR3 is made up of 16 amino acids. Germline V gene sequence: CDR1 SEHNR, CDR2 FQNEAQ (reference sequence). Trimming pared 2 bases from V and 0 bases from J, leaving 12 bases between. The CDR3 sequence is CASSLNQETSTDTQYF. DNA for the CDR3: TGTGCCAGCAGCTTAAATCAAGAGACTAGCACAGATACGCAGTATTTT.

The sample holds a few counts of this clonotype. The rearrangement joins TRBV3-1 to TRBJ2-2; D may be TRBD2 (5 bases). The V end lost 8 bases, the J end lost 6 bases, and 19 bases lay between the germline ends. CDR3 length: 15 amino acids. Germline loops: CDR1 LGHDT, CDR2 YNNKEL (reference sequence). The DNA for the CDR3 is TGTGCCAGCCGGCCTTCGGACTCTGTGGCCGGGGAGCTGTTTTTT. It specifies CASRPSDSVAGELFF.

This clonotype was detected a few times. CDR3 sequence (DNA): TGTGCCAGCAGTTGGACAGGGGAGGGCAAAAACATTCAGTACTTC. Translating it yields CASSWTGEGKNIQYF. The rearrangement joins TRBV12-3 or TRBV12-4 to TRBJ2-4, with 9 bases matching TRBD1. V was pared by 4 bases and J by 3 bases, with 4 bases of the junction left unmatched. The CDR3 runs 15 residues.